Following are 30 T cell receptor beta chains from one sample sequenced in a study of CD8 T cells in Susac syndrome. RNA was extracted with the RNeasy kit, and a quantity of about 0.5 to 1 ug was reverse transcribed using random hexamers. MiXCR, run by TCRdb on the immunoSEQ multiplex PCR reads, gives a single entry per CDR3 protein. Among 100,000 to 150,000 distinct CDR3 sequences listed, over 85% were seen once. Sequencing input: CD8+ T cells from PBMCs. The receptors were gathered from a human donor with Susac syndrome.

The chain has TRBV3-1 and TRBJ2-1; 12 bases agree with TRBD2. The V and J ends lost 3 bases and 12 bases, in that order; junction bases with no gene match: 12. Germline-derived CDR1 and CDR2 are LGHDT and YNNKEL (reference sequence). The CDR3 has 16 residues. CDR3 DNA sequence: TGTGCCAGCAGCCAGAACCCTAGCGGGGGGGCCGATACGCAGTTCTTC. This codes for CASSQNPSGGADTQFF.

The chain recombines TRBV4-3 with TRBJ2-7, with TRBD2 identical over 8 bases. V lost 0 bases to trimming and J lost 4 bases; unmatched junction nucleotides: 8. The CDR3 has 16 residues. From germline, CDR1 is LGHNA and CDR2 YSLEER. In DNA, the CDR3 is TGCGCCAGCAGCCAAGAGCCCCCGGGGGGGGTGTACGAGCAGTACTTC. As protein: CASSQEPPGGVYEQYF.

The rearrangement joins TRBV10-3 to TRBJ2-1; TRBD2 might be the D (5 bases). From germline, CDR1 is ENHRY and CDR2 SYGVKD. Trimming shortened V by 8 bases and J by 2 bases, and 10 bases separated the two germline ends. There are 13 residues in the CDR3. CDR3 sequence (DNA): TGTGCCATCTTAAGGGAGACCTACAATGAGCAGTTCTTC. Protein: CAILRETYNEQFF.

The CDR3 bases are TGTGCCAGCAGTGACGGGACTCTCGATGAGCAGTTCTTC. This sequence encodes CASSDGTLDEQFF. This chain uses TRBV2 with TRBJ2-1, with D perhaps TRBD2 (6 bases). Germline loops: CDR1 SNHLY, CDR2 FYNNEI. V was cut by 3 bases and J by 8 bases, with 11 bases left in between. The CDR3 extends over 13 amino acids. Combining the CDR3 with reference TRBV2 and TRBJ2-1 gives the whole variable domain EPEVTQTPSHQVTQMGQEVILRCVPISNHLYFYWYRQILGQKVEFLVSFYNNEISEKSEIFDDQFSVERPDGSNFTLKIRSTKLEDSAMYFCASSDGTLDEQFFGPGTRLTVL.

The chain uses TRBV5-1 and TRBJ1-1; the D is unclear. Trimming cost V 4 bases and J 3 bases, with 19 bases left between them. The CDR3 contains 16 residues. CDR1 is SGHRS and CDR2 is YFSETQ in the germline V gene. The CDR3 here is CASSAYQTRTYTEAFF. The CDR3 region has the DNA TGCGCCAGCAGCGCCTACCAGACTCGGACGTACACTGAAGCTTTCTTT.

The rearrangement uses TRBV4-1 and TRBJ1-1; D unresolved. CDR1 and CDR2 from the germline V gene are MGHRA and YSYEKL. The CDR3 is 17 residues long. V dropped 1 base and J dropped 2 bases, with 17 bases sitting between them. As DNA, the CDR3 is TGCGCCAGCAGCCAAGGCTATTTCACAAGGCCAAACACTGAAGCTTTCTTT. Its translation: CASSQGYFTRPNTEAFF.

The rearrangement joins TRBV6-2 or TRBV6-3 to TRBJ1-5, with D perhaps matching TRBD1 (5 bases). This CDR3 region has 20 residues. Per the germline V gene, CDR1 is MNHEY and CDR2 is SVGEGT. V lost 2 bases to trimming and J lost 4 bases, with 27 bases between them. The CDR3 bases are TGTGCCAGCAGTTACGGAATGGATTTCCGGGGCCCAGGTAGTAATCAGCCCCAGCATTTT. This translates into CASSYGMDFRGPGSNQPQHF.

The chain has TRBV6-2 or TRBV6-3 and TRBJ2-7, with TRBD2 as a possible D gene (6 bases). The CDR3 is 13 residues long. V was trimmed by 7 bases and J by 0 bases, leaving 10 bases between them. Germline loops: CDR1 MNHEY, CDR2 SVGEGT. DNA for the CDR3: TGTGCCAGCAAGGATAGCGGCTCCTACGAGCAGTACTTC. Protein product: CASKDSGSYEQYF.

The CDR3 spells CASSSLISYNEQFF. DNA of the CDR3: TGTGCCAGCAGTTCACTAATCTCCTACAATGAGCAGTTCTTC. V is TRBV28 and J is TRBJ2-1; unclear D gene. V shed 4 bases and J shed 0 bases, with 7 bases lying between them. CDR3 length equals 14 residues. The germline CDR1 and CDR2 sequences are MDHEN and SYDVKM.

This clonotype was detected only once. The V and J genes are TRBV7-9 and TRBJ2-7, with D perhaps matching TRBD1 or TRBD2 (5 bases each). The CDR3 loop spans 16 amino acids. Trimming left V 3 bases short and J 4 bases short, with 19 bases between. From germline, CDR1 is SEHNR and CDR2 FQNEAQ (reference sequence). The CDR3 here is CASSFVSGTGIYEQYF. The CDR3, as DNA: TGTGCCAGCAGCTTCGTTTCTGGGACCGGGATATACGAGCAGTACTTC.

The table lists this clonotype with a count of one. V is TRBV11-2 and J is TRBJ2-1; no firm D call. This CDR3 has 15 residues. V lost 2 bases and J lost 4, with 12 bases in between. The germline V gene has CDR1 SGHAT and CDR2 FQNNGV. The CDR3 region is CASSLSTALYNEQFF. The CDR3 DNA reads TGTGCCAGCAGCTTAAGCACAGCGTTATACAATGAGCAGTTCTTC.

J is TRBJ2-7 and V is TRBV7-8; 10 nucleotides match TRBD2. Losses at the gene ends were 6 bases for V and 4 bases for J; bases not matched to a gene: 6. Germline V gene lookup returns CDR1 SGHVS and CDR2 FQNEAQ. The CDR3 contains 14 residues. This CDR3 is CASRTGTSEYEQYF. CDR3 DNA sequence: TGTGCCAGCAGAACCGGGACTAGCGAATACGAGCAGTACTTC.

The V gene is TRBV6-5, the J gene TRBJ2-5, with 9 bases fitting TRBD1. The germline V gene encodes CDR1 MNHEY and CDR2 SVGAGI. V lost 8 bases, J lost 5 bases, and 9 bases stayed unmatched. This CDR3 is 14 amino acids long. The DNA of the CDR3 is TGTGCCAGCCAGGGGACAGGGAGGCTTGAGACCCAGTACTTC. The encoded protein is CASQGTGRLETQYF.

The chain links TRBV9 to TRBJ2-7, with no clear D. CDR1 and CDR2 (germline): SGDLS, YYNGEE. V was shortened by 0 bases and J by 5 bases, with 9 bases between the two germline ends. The CDR3 is made up of 13 amino acids. The CDR3 sequence: CASSVATQDEQYF. The CDR3 nucleotides read TGTGCCAGCAGCGTAGCTACCCAGGACGAGCAGTACTTC.

V and J are TRBV15 and TRBJ2-5; perhaps TRBD1 as D (5 bases). The CDR3 extends over 17 amino acids. Germline V gene sequence: CDR1 LNHNV, CDR2 YYDKDF (reference sequence). The germline V and J ends were trimmed by 0 bases and 5 bases, with 19 bases remaining between them. The CDR3 bases are TGTGCCACCAGCAGAGATTTCGTAGGTACAGGTCCGGAGACCCAGTACTTC. It is translated as CATSRDFVGTGPETQYF.

The J gene is TRBJ1-2, the V gene TRBV4-1; 9 nucleotides agree with TRBD1. CDR1 is MGHRA, CDR2 YSYEKL, per germline. The junction had 15 bases not matched to a gene; V was cut back by 0 bases and J by 7 bases. The CDR3 is 18 amino acids. CDR3 sequence: CASSQEPGQGSSTGGYTF. The DNA for the CDR3 is TGCGCCAGCAGCCAAGAACCGGGACAGGGCTCTTCAACTGGTGGCTACACCTTC.

The rearrangement uses TRBV5-6 and TRBJ2-3; D is uncertain. Trimming cost V 4 bases and J 0 bases, with 15 bases left between them. Germline-derived CDR1 and CDR2 are SGHDT and YYEEEE. The CDR3 has 16 residues. The CDR3 loop reads CASSGPFGRSTDTQYF. The CDR3 nucleotides are TGTGCCAGCAGCGGACCCTTCGGGCGAAGCACAGATACGCAGTATTTT.

This chain links TRBV9 with TRBJ1-1, with D unclear. CDR1 is SGDLS and CDR2 is YYNGEE in the germline V gene. The CDR3 sequence is 15 residues long. Trimming removed 0 bases at V and 4 bases at J, with 13 bases between. The CDR3 DNA follows: TGTGCCAGCAGCGTAGGGTGGCTTGCTGGCACTGAAGCTTTCTTT. It specifies CASSVGWLAGTEAFF. The variable domain in full, with the rest retrieved from reference TRBV9 and TRBJ1-1, is DSGVTQTPKHLITATGQRVTLRCSPRSGDLSVYWYQQSLDQGLQFLIQYYNGEERAKGNILERFSAQQFPDLHSELNLSSLELGDSALYFCASSVGWLAGTEAFFGQGTRLTVV.

The chain links TRBV25-1 to TRBJ1-2; maybe TRBD1 (5 bases). Germline CDR1 and CDR2: MGHDK and SYGVNS. The CDR3 is 13 amino acids. The V end lost 3 bases, the J end lost 4 bases, and 9 bases lay between the germline ends. The CDR3 nucleotides read TGTGCCAGCAGTGAGCGGGGACGCTATGGCTACACCTTC. As protein: CASSERGRYGYTF.

The genes are TRBV20-1 and TRBJ1-2; D ambiguous. In germline, CDR1 is DFQATT, CDR2 SNEGSKA (reference sequence). The CDR3 runs 14 residues. Trimming shortened V by 3 bases and J by 2 bases, and 13 bases separated the two germline ends. CDR3 DNA sequence: TGCAGTGCTAGGGAGGGAAAAGTAAACTATGGCTACACCTTC. It translates to CSAREGKVNYGYTF.

The chain uses TRBV7-3 and TRBJ1-2; D is undetermined. Germline V CDR1 and CDR2: SGHTA, FQGTGA. The CDR3 is 15 amino acids. V was cut by 4 bases and J by 5 bases, with 17 bases left in between. The CDR3 protein is CASSSGPGLGYGYTF. The CDR3 coding sequence is TGTGCCAGCAGCTCCGGACCCGGGTTAGGGTATGGCTACACCTTC.

The chain couples TRBV18 to TRBJ2-1; 7 bases map to TRBD2. CDR3 size: 17 residues. V lost 0 bases to trimming and J lost 2 bases; unmatched junction nucleotides: 7. In germline, CDR1 is KGHSH, CDR2 LQKENI. The CDR3 bases are TGTGCCAGCTCACCACCCACTAGCGATCTTACCTACAATGAGCAGTTCTTC. Translated, it gives CASSPPTSDLTYNEQFF.

V is TRBV4-1 and J is TRBJ2-7; D gene unclear. Germline CDR1 is MGHRA and CDR2 is YSYEKL. Trimming cost V 1 base and J 7 bases, with 8 bases left between them. The CDR3 is 12 residues long. The CDR3: CASSQVQSEQYF. Here the CDR3 DNA reads TGCGCCAGCAGCCAAGTCCAGTCGGAGCAGTACTTC.

This clonotype appeared a single time. The CDR3 DNA follows: TGTGCCAGCAGTGCGGGGAACGGGCAGTACTTC. Translation: CASSAGNGQYF. The chain couples TRBV2 to TRBJ2-7; TRBD2 might be the D (5 bases). Germline V gene data show CDR1 as SNHLY and CDR2 as FYNNEI. The CDR3 is made up of 11 amino acids. The V gene lost 4 bases and the J gene lost 9 bases, with 10 bases spanning the gap.

The rearrangement joins TRBV13 to TRBJ2-2, with TRBD1 matching over 7 bases. V was pared by 6 bases and J by 0 bases, with 7 bases of the junction left unmatched. CDR1 is PRHDT, CDR2 FYEKMQ, per germline (reference sequence). The CDR3 totals 16 residues. CDR3 DNA: TGTGCCAGCAGACTTACAGGGGAAGCGAACACCGGGGAGCTGTTTTTT. Translating gives CASRLTGEANTGELFF.

The J gene is TRBJ2-1, the V gene TRBV12-3 or TRBV12-4, with 14 bases fitting TRBD2. V lost 5 bases, J lost 6 bases, and 6 bases stayed unmatched. This CDR3 is built from 16 residues. The CDR3 spells CASSITGTSGSNEQFF. CDR3 sequence (DNA): TGTGCCAGCAGTATAACCGGGACTAGCGGGAGCAATGAGCAGTTCTTC.

This chain connects TRBV5-8 to TRBJ2-1; a weak D match, TRBD2 (6 bases). Germline V gene data show CDR1 as SGHTS and CDR2 as YDEGEE. The CDR3 extends over 15 amino acids. The V and J ends lost 1 base and 6 bases respectively, with 14 bases between them. CDR3 region: CASSLMEGVGNEQFF. CDR3 in DNA: TGTGCCAGCAGCTTGATGGAGGGAGTGGGCAATGAGCAGTTCTTC.

The chain couples TRBV12-3 or TRBV12-4 to TRBJ1-2; TRBD1 matches at 8 bases. This CDR3 is 12 amino acids long. Losses at the gene ends were 4 bases for V and 7 bases for J; bases not matched to a gene: 2. As DNA, the CDR3 is TGTGCCAGCAGTTCAGGGGGCCTTGGCTACACCTTC. Its protein is CASSSGGLGYTF.

The chain carries TRBV5-6 and TRBJ1-1; TRBD1 aligns across 10 bases. CDR1 and CDR2 (germline): SGHDT, YYEEEE. With V trimmed by 4 bases and J by 4 bases, 10 bases remained unmatched. There are 16 residues in the CDR3. For the CDR3, the DNA is TGTGCCAGCAGCCCCACGGCCGGGACAGGGGTCACTGAAGCTTTCTTT. Protein product: CASSPTAGTGVTEAFF.

V gene TRBV7-2 combines with J gene TRBJ2-6; D is uncertain. Deletions cut 1 base from V and 16 bases from J, with 14 bases between. This CDR3 is 13 amino acids long. Germline lookup yields CDR1 SGHTA and CDR2 FQGNSA. The CDR3 DNA is TGTGCCAGCAGCTTAGTATGGCACCCAGAGCTGACTTTC. It specifies CASSLVWHPELTF.